The rows below give T cell receptor beta chains drawn from one sample of a study of blood T cell repertoires in COVID-19. Clones were read by immunoSEQ multiplex PCR, and TCRdb kept only the in-frame ones, dropping some. The data hold about 180,000 clones, with roughly 82% observed a single time. Specimen: peripheral blood. The receptor source for this set is a woman in her 70s with acute or convalescent COVID-19. The CDR3 runs from the conserved cysteine through the conserved F or W. The order of the fields is V gene, D gene, J gene, clone size, CDR3 DNA, CDR3 protein. The D gene is left open where the match is weak. Only part of the rows carry a size: once, few, many, or a class if the clone is expanded.

TRBV7-3	.	TRBJ2-1	.	TGTGCCAGCAGCCCTGGGACTTTCGATGAGCAGTTCTTC	CASSPGTFDEQFF
TRBV19	TRBD1	TRBJ1-5	.	TGTGCCAGTAGTATTATATTTTCTGCTACAGGGGGCAATCAGCCCCAGCATTTT	CASSIIFSATGGNQPQHF
TRBV10-3	.	TRBJ2-2	.	TGTGCCATCAGTGAGGTTTCGGTTACCGGGGAGCTGTTTTTT	CAISEVSVTGELFF
TRBV4-2	TRBD1	TRBJ2-1	.	TGTGCCAGCAGCCAAGACAGGGACAGCAATGAGCAGTTCTTC	CASSQDRDSNEQFF
TRBV18	TRBD1	TRBJ2-2	.	TGTGCCAGCTCACCACCCTCTACAGGGGCGAGGAACACCGGGGAGCTGTTTTTT	CASSPPSTGARNTGELFF
TRBV5-5	TRBD1	TRBJ1-4	.	TGTGCCAGCAGCCCCAGGGGGGGACAGGGGGGTGAAAAACTGTTTTTT	CASSPRGGQGGEKLFF
TRBV15	.	TRBJ1-2	.	TGTGCCACCAGCAGAGATTGGACAGACTATGGCTACACCTTC	CATSRDWTDYGYTF
TRBV9	.	TRBJ1-3	.	TGTGCCAGCAGCGTAGACGACAGAGGAAACACCATATATTTT	CASSVDDRGNTIYF
TRBV19	TRBD2	TRBJ2-1	.	TGTGCCAGTAGTATTCGTCTAGCGGGAGATCAGCAGTTCTTC	CASSIRLAGDQQFF
TRBV19	.	TRBJ2-7	.	TGTGCCAGTAGTATAAGGCAGGGGATCTCCTACGAGCAGTACTTC	CASSIRQGISYEQYF
TRBV6-2/TRBV6-3	.	TRBJ2-2	.	TGTGCCAGCAGCCCAGCGGGTCGAACCGGGGAGCTGTTTTTT	CASSPAGRTGELFF
TRBV27	.	TRBJ2-7	.	TGTGCCAGCAGGGGGCACTACGAGCAGTACTTC	CASRGHYEQYF
TRBV20-1	.	TRBJ1-1	.	TGCAGTGCTAGTTACCTACCGGACGGGGGAGCTTTCTTT	CSASYLPDGGAFF
TRBV2	.	TRBJ1-2	.	TGTGCCAGCAGGGCAGACAGGTCCCACTATGGCTACACCTTC	CASRADRSHYGYTF
TRBV3-1/TRBV3-2	TRBD1	TRBJ1-4	few	TGTGCCAGCAGCCAAACAGTGACAGGGGGGAGTGAAAAACTGTTTTTT	CASSQTVTGGSEKLFF
TRBV6-2/TRBV6-3	.	TRBJ1-5	few	TGTGCCAGCAGTTACCTTCCTAGGACGTTTGCGGGTCAGCCCCAGCATTTT	CASSYLPRTFAGQPQHF
TRBV7-8	.	TRBJ2-7	.	TGTGCCAGCAGCTTGAACCAGGCCTACGAGCAGTACTTC	CASSLNQAYEQYF
TRBV19	TRBD2	TRBJ2-7	.	TGTGCCAGTTCTGTGGGGGGGTTTGGCGAGCAGTACTTC	CASSVGGFGEQYF
TRBV19	TRBD1	TRBJ2-7	.	TGTGCCAGTAGTATCGGTGGACAGGGGTGGGACGAGCAGTACTTC	CASSIGGQGWDEQYF
TRBV19	.	TRBJ1-6	once	TGTGCCAGTAGTACCGGACAGTCTTCACCCCTCCACTTT	CASSTGQSSPLHF